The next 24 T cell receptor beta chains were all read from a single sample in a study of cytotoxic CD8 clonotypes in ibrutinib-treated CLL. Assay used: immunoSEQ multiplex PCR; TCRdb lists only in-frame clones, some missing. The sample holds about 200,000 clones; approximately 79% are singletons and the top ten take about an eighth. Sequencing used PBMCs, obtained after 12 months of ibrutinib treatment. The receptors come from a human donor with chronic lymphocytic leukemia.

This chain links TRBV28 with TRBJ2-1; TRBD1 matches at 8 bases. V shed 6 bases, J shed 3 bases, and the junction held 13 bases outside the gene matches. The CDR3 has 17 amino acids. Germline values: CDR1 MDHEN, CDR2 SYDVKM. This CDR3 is CASSETGVVWGYNEQFF. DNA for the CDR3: TGTGCCAGCAGCGAGACAGGGGTGGTGTGGGGCTACAATGAGCAGTTCTTC.

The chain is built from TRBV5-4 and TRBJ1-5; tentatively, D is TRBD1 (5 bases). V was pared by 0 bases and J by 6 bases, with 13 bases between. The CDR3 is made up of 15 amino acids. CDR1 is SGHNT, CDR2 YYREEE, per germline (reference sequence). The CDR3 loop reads CASSLGGGSGQPQHF. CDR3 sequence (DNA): TGTGCCAGCAGCTTGGGCGGGGGATCGGGTCAGCCCCAGCATTTT.

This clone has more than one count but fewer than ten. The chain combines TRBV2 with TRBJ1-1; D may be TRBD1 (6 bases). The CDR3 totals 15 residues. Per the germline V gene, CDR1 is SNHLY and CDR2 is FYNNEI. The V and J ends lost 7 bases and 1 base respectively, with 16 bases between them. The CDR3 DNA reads TGTGCCAGCAACCAACGGGACACCCAGAACACTGAAGCTTTCTTT. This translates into CASNQRDTQNTEAFF. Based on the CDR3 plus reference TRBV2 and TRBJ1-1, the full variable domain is EPEVTQTPSHQVTQMGQEVILRCVPISNHLYFYWYRQILGQKVEFLVSFYNNEISEKSEIFDDQFSVERPDGSNFTLKIRSTKLEDSAMYFCASNQRDTQNTEAFFGQGTRLTVV.

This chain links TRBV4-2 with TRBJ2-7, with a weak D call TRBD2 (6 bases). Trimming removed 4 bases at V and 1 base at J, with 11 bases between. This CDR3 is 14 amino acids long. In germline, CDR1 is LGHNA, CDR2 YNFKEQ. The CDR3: CASSLFGTSYEQYF. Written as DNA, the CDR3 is TGTGCCAGCAGCCTATTCGGGACTTCCTACGAGCAGTACTTC.

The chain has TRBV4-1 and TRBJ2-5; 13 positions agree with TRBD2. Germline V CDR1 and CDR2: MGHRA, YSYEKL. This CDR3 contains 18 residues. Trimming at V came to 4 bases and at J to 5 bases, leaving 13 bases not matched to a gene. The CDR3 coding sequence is TGCGCCAGCAGCCCCGGACTAGCGGGAGTTTATGTCAGGGAGACCCAGTACTTC. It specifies CASSPGLAGVYVRETQYF.

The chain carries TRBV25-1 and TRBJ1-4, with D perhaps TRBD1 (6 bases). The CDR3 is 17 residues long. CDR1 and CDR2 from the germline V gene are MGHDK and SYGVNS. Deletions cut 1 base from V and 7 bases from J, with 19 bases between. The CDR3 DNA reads TGTGCCAGCAGTGAATTGTTTCCGGGGGCCGAGGGTGAAAAACTGTTTTTT. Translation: CASSELFPGAEGEKLFF.

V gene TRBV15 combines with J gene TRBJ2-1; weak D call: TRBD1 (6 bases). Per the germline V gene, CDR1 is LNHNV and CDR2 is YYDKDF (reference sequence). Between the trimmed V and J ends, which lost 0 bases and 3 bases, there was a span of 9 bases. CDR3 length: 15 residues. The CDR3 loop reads CATSREGARYNEQFF. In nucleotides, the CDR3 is TGTGCCACCAGCAGAGAGGGGGCACGCTACAATGAGCAGTTCTTC.

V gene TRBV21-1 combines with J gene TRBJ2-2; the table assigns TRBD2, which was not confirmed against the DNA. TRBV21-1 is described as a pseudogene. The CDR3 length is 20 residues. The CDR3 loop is CASSLKVSGGRADRTGELFF. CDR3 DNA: TGTGCCAGCAGCCTAAAAGTATCGGGCGGGAGGGCCGATAGAACCGGGGAGCTGTTTTTT.

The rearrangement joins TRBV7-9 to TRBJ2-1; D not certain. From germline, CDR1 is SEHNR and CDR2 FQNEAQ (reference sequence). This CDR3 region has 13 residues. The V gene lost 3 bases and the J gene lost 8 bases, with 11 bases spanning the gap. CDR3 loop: CASSFSQWDEQFF. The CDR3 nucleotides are TGTGCCAGCAGCTTCTCACAGTGGGATGAGCAGTTCTTC.

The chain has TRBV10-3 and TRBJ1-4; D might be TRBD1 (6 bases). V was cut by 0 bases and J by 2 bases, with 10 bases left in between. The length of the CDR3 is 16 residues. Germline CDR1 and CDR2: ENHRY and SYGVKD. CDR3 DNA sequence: TGTGCCATCAGTGAGTCAACAGGGAGCACTAATGAAAAACTGTTTTTT. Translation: CAISESTGSTNEKLFF.

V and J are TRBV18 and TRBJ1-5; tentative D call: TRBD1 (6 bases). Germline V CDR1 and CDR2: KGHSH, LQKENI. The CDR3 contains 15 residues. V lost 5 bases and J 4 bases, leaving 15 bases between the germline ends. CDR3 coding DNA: TGTGCCAGCTCATCCATGGAGGGGGAAAATCAGCCCCAGCATTTT. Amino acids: CASSSMEGENQPQHF.

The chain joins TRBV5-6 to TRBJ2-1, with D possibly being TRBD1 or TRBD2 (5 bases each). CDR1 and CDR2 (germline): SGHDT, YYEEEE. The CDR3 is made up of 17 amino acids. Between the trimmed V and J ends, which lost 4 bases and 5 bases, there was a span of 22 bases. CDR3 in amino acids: CASSRRDVLNTNNEQFF. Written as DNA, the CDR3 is TGTGCCAGCAGCCGAAGGGACGTATTGAACACAAACAATGAGCAGTTCTTC.

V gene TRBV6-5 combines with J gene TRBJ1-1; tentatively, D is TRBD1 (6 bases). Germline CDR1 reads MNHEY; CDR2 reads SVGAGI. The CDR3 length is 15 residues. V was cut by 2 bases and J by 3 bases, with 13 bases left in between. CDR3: CASSYHRGGYTEAFF. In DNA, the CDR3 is TGTGCCAGCAGTTACCATCGAGGGGGTTACACTGAAGCTTTCTTT.

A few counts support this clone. This CDR3 reads CASSNRRDSPLHF. CDR3 coding DNA: TGTGCCAGCAGCAACCGCAGGGATTCACCCCTCCACTTT. The V call is TRBV7-9, the J call TRBJ1-6, with D perhaps TRBD1 (5 bases). The ends were cut back, 5 bases at V and 8 bases at J, with 10 bases in the middle. From germline, CDR1 is SEHNR and CDR2 FQNEAQ (reference sequence). This CDR3 is built from 13 residues.

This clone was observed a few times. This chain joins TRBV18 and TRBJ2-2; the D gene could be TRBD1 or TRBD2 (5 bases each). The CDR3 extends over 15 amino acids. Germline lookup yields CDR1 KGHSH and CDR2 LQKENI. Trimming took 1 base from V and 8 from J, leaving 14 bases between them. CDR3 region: CASSPQFGTRGELFF. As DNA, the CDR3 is TGTGCCAGCTCACCACAGTTCGGGACGAGGGGGGAGCTGTTTTTT.

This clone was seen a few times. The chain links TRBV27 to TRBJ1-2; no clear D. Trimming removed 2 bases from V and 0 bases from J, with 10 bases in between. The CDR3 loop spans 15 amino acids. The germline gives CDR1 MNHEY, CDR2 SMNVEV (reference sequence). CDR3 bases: TGTGCCAGCAGTTTACAAGGCAGGTCTAACTATGGCTACACCTTC. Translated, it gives CASSLQGRSNYGYTF.

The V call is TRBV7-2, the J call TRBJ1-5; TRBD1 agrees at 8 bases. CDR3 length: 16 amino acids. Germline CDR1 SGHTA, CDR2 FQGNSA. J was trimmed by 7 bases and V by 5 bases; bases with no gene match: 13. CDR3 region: CASSRRPTGGGQPQHF. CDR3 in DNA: TGTGCCAGCAGCCGACGACCCACAGGGGGTGGCCAGCCCCAGCATTTT.

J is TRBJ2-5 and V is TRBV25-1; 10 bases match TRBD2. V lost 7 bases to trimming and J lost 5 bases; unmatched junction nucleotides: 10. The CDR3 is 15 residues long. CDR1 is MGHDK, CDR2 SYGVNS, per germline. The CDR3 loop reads CASTYHSGRRETQYF. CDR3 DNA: TGTGCCAGCACATATCATAGCGGGAGGCGGGAGACCCAGTACTTC. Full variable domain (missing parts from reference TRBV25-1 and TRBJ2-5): EADIYQTPRYLVIGTGKKITLECSQTMGHDKMYWYQQDPGMELHLIHYSYGVNSTEKGDLSSESTVSRIRTEHFPLTLESARPSHTSQYLCASTYHSGRRETQYFGPGTRLLVL.

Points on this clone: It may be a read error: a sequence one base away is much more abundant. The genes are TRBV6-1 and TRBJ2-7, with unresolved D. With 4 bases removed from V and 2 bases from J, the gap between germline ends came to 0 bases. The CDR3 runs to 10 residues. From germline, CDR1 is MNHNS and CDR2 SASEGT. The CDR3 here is CASSAYEQYF. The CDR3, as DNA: TGTGCCAGCAGTGCCTACGAGCAGTACTTC.

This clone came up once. CDR3 coding DNA: TGTGCCAGCTCACCTAGCGCTCCCCCTAATTCACCCCTCCACTTT. This translates into CASSPSAPPNSPLHF. V is TRBV18 and J is TRBJ1-6, with unresolved D. This CDR3 contains 15 residues. V lost 3 bases and J lost 6, with 12 bases in between. Germline lookup yields CDR1 KGHSH and CDR2 LQKENI.

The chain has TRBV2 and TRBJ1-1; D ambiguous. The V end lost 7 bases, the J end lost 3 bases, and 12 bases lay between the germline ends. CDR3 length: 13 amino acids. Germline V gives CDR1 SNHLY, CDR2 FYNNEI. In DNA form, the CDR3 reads TGTGCCAGCATTGGACGGGGTTACACTGAAGCTTTCTTT. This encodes CASIGRGYTEAFF. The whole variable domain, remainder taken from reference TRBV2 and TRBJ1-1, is EPEVTQTPSHQVTQMGQEVILRCVPISNHLYFYWYRQILGQKVEFLVSFYNNEISEKSEIFDDQFSVERPDGSNFTLKIRSTKLEDSAMYFCASIGRGYTEAFFGQGTRLTVV.

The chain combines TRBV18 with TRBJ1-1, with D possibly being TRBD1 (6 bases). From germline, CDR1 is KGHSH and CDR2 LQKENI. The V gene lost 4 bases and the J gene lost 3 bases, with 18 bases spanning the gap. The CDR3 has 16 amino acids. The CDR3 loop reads CASSLQQGRYDTEAFF. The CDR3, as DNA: TGTGCCAGCTCACTACAACAGGGAAGGTATGACACTGAAGCTTTCTTT.

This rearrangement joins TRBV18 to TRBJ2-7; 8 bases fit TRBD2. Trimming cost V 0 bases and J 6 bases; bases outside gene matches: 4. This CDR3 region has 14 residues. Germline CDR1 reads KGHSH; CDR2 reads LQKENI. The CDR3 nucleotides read TGTGCCAGCTCACCACCTGGACTAGCATCCGAGCAGTACTTC. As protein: CASSPPGLASEQYF. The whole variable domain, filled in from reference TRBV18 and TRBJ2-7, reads NAGVMQNPRHLVRRRGQEARLRCSPMKGHSHVYWYRQLPEEGLKFMVYLQKENIIDESGMPKERFSAEFPKEGPSILRIQQVVRGDSAAYFCASSPPGLASEQYFGPGTRLTVT.

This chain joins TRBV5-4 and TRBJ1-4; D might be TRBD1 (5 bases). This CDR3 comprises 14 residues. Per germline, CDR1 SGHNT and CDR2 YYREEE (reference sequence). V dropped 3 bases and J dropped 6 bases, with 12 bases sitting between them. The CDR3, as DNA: TGTGCCAGCAGCTACGACAGTGGAGATGAAAAACTGTTTTTT. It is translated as CASSYDSGDEKLFF.